The clone carrying this T cell receptor beta chain was recorded at least ten times. CDR3 size: 15 residues. Germline assignment: CDR1 MNHNS and CDR2 SASEGT. The V gene lost 7 bases and the J gene lost 1 base, with 16 bases spanning the gap. RNA transcripts served as the template for amplifying TCR beta CDR3 regions. HTBI primers were used for first-round RT-PCR of the TCR CDR3. TCRdb itself ran the multiplex PCR reads through MiXCR, one entry per CDR3 protein. The sample has around 600,000 distinct CDR3 sequences; approximately 14% are singletons. The data were taken from a study of T cells in Graves' hyperthyroidism and ophthalmopathy. Whole-study context: Peripheral blood was collected at initial diagnosis, before any treatment.

The receptor was derived from a young woman with Graves' ophthalmopathy. This chain links TRBV6-1 with TRBJ2-5; weak D call: TRBD1 (6 bases). Sequenced: blood. CDR3 DNA: TGTGCCAGCAACCTCATATCGACAGGCCAAGAGACCCAGTACTTC. Amino acid sequence: CASNLISTGQETQYF.